The rows below give T cell receptor beta chains drawn from one sample of a study of blood T cell repertoires in COVID-19. The method was immunoSEQ multiplex PCR; TCRdb's version includes in-frame clones alone and lacks a portion of them. The profile covers about 100,000 clones, with around 81% appearing a single time and around 5.2% taken by the ten largest. The sample taken for sequencing was peripheral blood. Every receptor here comes from a man older than 75 with COVID-19, enrolled during active disease. CDR3s include the opening cysteine and the closing phenylalanine or tryptophan. A D gene is named only where the DNA matches it firmly. The size of a clone is reported for some rows only, either as once, few or many, or as a class for expanded clones.

V	D	J	size	DNA	CDR3
TRBV4-3	.	TRBJ2-1	.	TGCGCCAGCAGCCAAGATTCGGCAGCGTACAATGAGCAGTTCTTC	CASSQDSAAYNEQFF
TRBV20-1	.	TRBJ2-7	.	TGCAGTGCGGGACTTGATTACGAGCAGTACTTC	CSAGLDYEQYF
TRBV27	TRBD1	TRBJ1-2	.	TGTGCCAGCAGCGGGACAGGGGAAGGAAGCTATGGCTACACCTTC	CASSGTGEGSYGYTF
TRBV4-1	.	TRBJ2-3	once	TGCGCCAGCAGCCAAGCACAGTACACAGATACGCAGTATTTT	CASSQAQYTDTQYF
TRBV14	.	TRBJ1-2	.	TGTGCCAGCAGCCCTACGACAGCTAACTATGGCTACACCTTC	CASSPTTANYGYTF
TRBV28	TRBD2	TRBJ2-2	.	TGTGCCAGCAGTAATGTAGCGGGAGGGCATGCCGGGGAGCTGTTTTTT	CASSNVAGGHAGELFF
TRBV19	.	TRBJ2-1	.	TGTGCCAGTACCTCACCGATACCGAGGCGGACATATGATGAGCAGTTCTTC	CASTSPIPRRTYDEQFF
TRBV6-5	TRBD2	TRBJ2-1	few	TGTGCCAGCAAACGGACTAGCGGAATTTACAATGAGCAGTTCTTC	CASKRTSGIYNEQFF
TRBV7-9	TRBD1	TRBJ1-2	few	TGTGCCAGCAGCTTACAAGCCGCCAGGACAGGGGAGAATGGCTACACCTTC	CASSLQAARTGENGYTF
TRBV7-8	.	TRBJ1-6	few	TGTGCCAGCAGCCCGAGTACCGCTCTCCCCGATTCACCCCTCCACTTT	CASSPSTALPDSPLHF
TRBV6-6	TRBD1	TRBJ2-2	.	TGTGCCAGCAGAATCCCGGGACAGGCATCCGGGGAGCTGTTTTTT	CASRIPGQASGELFF
TRBV5-5	TRBD1	TRBJ2-3	.	TGTGCCAGCAGCATCGACAGGGGGGCAGATACGCAGTATTTT	CASSIDRGADTQYF
TRBV5-6	TRBD1	TRBJ2-1	once	TGTGCCAGCGACAGGACAGGGCAACCCTACAATGAGCAGTTCTTC	CASDRTGQPYNEQFF
TRBV7-4	TRBD1	TRBJ1-5	.	TGTGCCAGCAGCTTGTACCCGGGACAGGGAGTGGATCAGCCCCAGCATTTT	CASSLYPGQGVDQPQHF
TRBV5-1	.	TRBJ1-2	once	TGCGCCAGCAGCTTTCAGGTCGCCGACTATGGCTACACCTTC	CASSFQVADYGYTF
TRBV4-2	.	TRBJ2-2	.	TGTGCCAGCAGCCAAGGGCTTGCGGGGTACACCGGGGAGCTGTTTTTT	CASSQGLAGYTGELFF
TRBV30	.	TRBJ1-5	.	TGTGCCTGGAGTGGCGGGGGGCCTTATCAGCCCCAGCATTTT	CAWSGGGPYQPQHF
TRBV4-2	.	TRBJ2-3	few	TGTGCCAGCAGCCCGCGGGGAGTGGTAGATACGCAGTATTTT	CASSPRGVVDTQYF
TRBV2	.	TRBJ1-3	.	TGTGCCAGCAGTGTACAGGGCTCCGGAAACACCATATATTTT	CASSVQGSGNTIYF
TRBV10-3	.	TRBJ2-7	once	TGTGCCATCAGTGAGAGCGGCAGTTACTCCTACGAGCAGTACTTC	CAISESGSYSYEQYF
TRBV4-2	TRBD1	TRBJ2-7	.	TGTGCCAGCAGCCAAGATCCAGGGACAGGGTTCTACGAGCAGTACTTC	CASSQDPGTGFYEQYF
TRBV11-2	.	TRBJ2-2	.	TGTGCCAGCAGCCCCCGGGACTCCCTTTCCGGGGAGCTGTTTTTT	CASSPRDSLSGELFF
TRBV3-1/TRBV3-2	TRBD1	TRBJ2-5	.	TGTGCCAGCGGGACAGGGGGCGCGGCAGAGACCCAGTACTTC	CASGTGGAAETQYF
TRBV12-3/TRBV12-4	.	TRBJ1-2	once	TGTGCCAGCAGTTCCCGGCAGGATGGTGGCTACACCTTC	CASSSRQDGGYTF
TRBV9	TRBD2	TRBJ2-1	few	TGTGCCAGCAGCGTAGCTTGGACGGGGACTAGCGGGAGTAATGAGCAGTTCTTC	CASSVAWTGTSGSNEQFF
TRBV6-2/TRBV6-3	.	TRBJ2-4	.	TGTGCCAGCAGTTACGCTACAGGAGGGCTAGCCAAAAACATTCAGTACTTC	CASSYATGGLAKNIQYF
TRBV7-2	.	TRBJ1-1	few	TGTGCCAGCAGCTTAGGACATAAAACCCTGAACACTGAAGCTTTCTTT	CASSLGHKTLNTEAFF
TRBV15	TRBD1	TRBJ1-2	.	TGTGCCACCAGCAGAGTGCGGCAGGGGGTGCATGGCTACACCTTC	CATSRVRQGVHGYTF
TRBV20-1	.	TRBJ1-6	.	TGCAGTGCTAGTTTTGGGGCAGGGGAAGCACCCCTCCACTTT	CSASFGAGEAPLHF
TRBV6-2/TRBV6-3	TRBD1	TRBJ1-1	.	TGTGCCAGCAGTTTTACCGGGACAGGGAACACTGAAGCTTTCTTT	CASSFTGTGNTEAFF
TRBV29-1	TRBD2	TRBJ2-3	.	TGCAGCGTTCCGATGCGGGGGATCGCAGATACGCAGTATTTT	CSVPMRGIADTQYF
TRBV19	.	TRBJ2-5	.	TGTGCCAGTAGAGTTAGCGGCCAAGAGACCCAGTACTTC	CASRVSGQETQYF
TRBV19	.	TRBJ1-6	.	TGTGCCAGTAGTATGGACAGTATTTATAATTCACCCCTCCACTTT	CASSMDSIYNSPLHF
TRBV3-1/TRBV3-2	TRBD1	TRBJ1-3	.	TGTGCCAGCAGCCAAAGACAGGGGACTGGAAACACCATATATTTT	CASSQRQGTGNTIYF
TRBV5-1	TRBD1	TRBJ1-5	.	TGCGCCAGCAGCCCCACAGGGGGCGGCAATCAGCCCCAGCATTTT	CASSPTGGGNQPQHF
TRBV30	TRBD1	TRBJ2-3	.	TGTGCCTGGAGTCAGGGGGTGGTTTGGGATACGCAGTATTTT	CAWSQGVVWDTQYF
TRBV6-5	.	TRBJ1-5	.	TGTGCCAGCAGACAGGGTTTGAGCAATCAGCCCCAGCATTTT	CASRQGLSNQPQHF
TRBV2	.	TRBJ2-1	.	TGTGCCAGCAGTGGGGGCGGTTACAATGAGCAGTTCTTC	CASSGGGYNEQFF
TRBV2	.	TRBJ2-6	.	TGTGCCAGCAGTGGACTCCGGCGGGCCATGGGGGGGGCCAACGTCCTGACTTTC	CASSGLRRAMGGANVLTF
TRBV7-2	.	TRBJ2-7	.	TGTGCCAGCAACATTGACGCGGCTGCCAGCTCCTACGAGCAGTACTTC	CASNIDAAASSYEQYF
TRBV5-1	TRBD1	TRBJ1-5	.	TGCGCCAGCAGCCGTACAGGGGGCAATGAGCCCCAGCATTTT	CASSRTGGNEPQHF
TRBV2	TRBD1	TRBJ1-6	.	TGTGCCAGCAGCTGGACAGGGCCTCAAGATTCACCCCTCCACTTT	CASSWTGPQDSPLHF
TRBV19	.	TRBJ1-2	.	TGTGCCAGTAGTATGATTAGGACAGTCAACTATGGCTACACCTTC	CASSMIRTVNYGYTF
TRBV13	.	TRBJ2-7	.	TGTGCCAGCAGCCTAGGGTACTTCCACGAGCAGTACTTC	CASSLGYFHEQYF
TRBV6-2/TRBV6-3	TRBD1	TRBJ2-1	.	TGTGCCAGCAGTTACATGGGACAGGGCAAAGATGAGCAGTTCTTC	CASSYMGQGKDEQFF
TRBV27	.	TRBJ1-2	.	TGTGCCAGCAGTTTAGCGGGGGGCCCTAACTATGGCTACACCTTC	CASSLAGGPNYGYTF
TRBV19	.	TRBJ1-1	.	TGTGCCAGTAGTAATAGGGGGGGACCCGTGAACACTGAAGCTTTCTTT	CASSNRGGPVNTEAFF
TRBV7-3	TRBD2	TRBJ2-1	.	TGTGCCAGCAGCCCCAAAAGCCTAGCGGGGGTCAATGAGCAGTTCTTC	CASSPKSLAGVNEQFF
TRBV7-2	.	TRBJ1-1	.	TGTGCCAGCAGCTTAGCTCGGGGGTTTCCCTGGATGGTGAACACTGAAGCTTTCTTT	CASSLARGFPWMVNTEAFF
TRBV28	.	TRBJ2-7	.	TGTGCCAGCAGGTTAAATGGGGCCAGCTCCTACGAGCAGTACTTC	CASRLNGASSYEQYF
TRBV6-4	TRBD1	TRBJ2-2	.	TGTGCCAGCAGTGAAGACAGGGCGGGCACCGGGGAGCTGTTTTTT	CASSEDRAGTGELFF
TRBV19	TRBD1	TRBJ2-1	.	TGTGCCAGTAGTATAGGACAGGGCACTTACAATGAGCAGTTCTTC	CASSIGQGTYNEQFF
TRBV3-1/TRBV3-2	.	TRBJ2-5	.	TGTGCCAGCGCCGCCAGTGAGGGTCGGACCCAGTACTTC	CASAASEGRTQYF
TRBV19	TRBD1	TRBJ2-3	.	TGTGCCAGTAGTAAATTCGGGACAGGGGGAAGTCGGACAGATACGCAGTATTTT	CASSKFGTGGSRTDTQYF